A selection of T cell receptor beta chains follows, all from one sample in a study of radiation and T cells in renal cell carcinoma. Measured with immunoSEQ multiplex PCR; TCRdb has only the in-frame clones, and not every one. The sample holds some 120,000 clones, more than 70% seen once. The source was blood, collected from a patient whose treatment included radiotherapy and nephrectomy. The receptors shown here come from a woman in her 70s with renal cell carcinoma. Both conserved end residues are part of each CDR3. D genes are given only for firm matches. Size is stated for part of the rows, as once, few or many counts, or as a class when the clone is expanded.

-	TRBV7-2	TRBJ1-3	-	CASSHGTAGNTIYF	TGTGCCAGCAGCCACGGGACGGCCGGAAACACCATATATTTT
TRBD1	TRBV30	TRBJ2-7	-	CAWNAWTGDYEQYF	TGTGCCTGGAACGCTTGGACAGGGGACTACGAGCAGTACTTC
-	TRBV19	TRBJ2-5	-	CASSRYRETQYF	TGTGCCAGTAGTAGGTATAGAGAGACCCAGTACTTC
-	TRBV6-6	TRBJ1-3	-	CASSLRQESGTTIYF	TGTGCCAGCAGCCTCCGACAGGAATCTGGAACCACCATATATTTT
TRBD1	TRBV28	TRBJ2-4	-	CASSTGQGSNIQYF	TGTGCCAGCAGTACGGGACAGGGGAGCAACATTCAGTACTTC
TRBD1	TRBV6-1	TRBJ2-2	-	CASTLDRGTGELFF	TGTGCCAGCACCCTGGACAGGGGGACCGGGGAGCTGTTTTTT
-	TRBV14	TRBJ2-4	once	CASSQVLAGLNIQYF	TGTGCCAGCAGCCAAGTACTGGCAGGGCTAAACATTCAGTACTTC
-	TRBV6-5	TRBJ1-2	-	CASTSGRDRGYTF	TGTGCCAGCACCTCAGGCAGGGATCGGGGCTACACCTTC
TRBD2	TRBV14	TRBJ2-1	-	CASSHHTLAGGPNEQFF	TGTGCCAGCAGCCATCATACTTTAGCGGGGGGGCCCAATGAGCAGTTCTTC
TRBD1	TRBV28	TRBJ1-3	-	CASSLQGGGNTIYF	TGTGCCAGCAGTTTACAGGGGGGAGGAAACACCATATATTTT
-	TRBV28	TRBJ1-2	once	CASSPGRSGYGYTF	TGTGCCAGCAGCCCGGGACGTTCGGGCTATGGCTACACCTTC
-	TRBV19	TRBJ1-6	-	CASSKATIGAPPNSPLHF	TGTGCCAGTAGTAAGGCTACGATAGGAGCCCCTCCGAATTCACCCCTCCACTTT
TRBD1	TRBV7-3	TRBJ2-5	-	CASSLRTGGRETQYF	TGTGCCAGCAGCTTAAGGACAGGCGGGCGAGAGACCCAGTACTTC
-	TRBV7-2	TRBJ1-1	once	CASSYIDRPPAFF	TGTGCCAGCAGCTATATTGACAGGCCGCCTGCTTTCTTT
-	TRBV29-1	TRBJ1-2	-	CSVEQGGGYTF	TGCAGCGTTGAACAGGGTGGCGGCTACACCTTC